This TCR beta chain came from a study of T cell repertoires in cytomegalovirus infection. Study information: TCR beta signatures that were public indicated CMV infection and matching HLA type.

Broader study findings: It was HLA-C-restricted CMV-specific TCR beta clonotypes that dominated the response ex vivo.

For this clonotype: Antigen specificity is unknown.

A single record per CDR3 protein comes from TCRdb applying MiXCR to the reads. This table holds tens of thousands of distinct CDR3 sequences, over 20% found once. V lost 3 bases and J 1 base, leaving 13 bases between the germline ends. Germline values: CDR1 DFQATT, CDR2 SNEGSKA (reference sequence). The CDR3 spans 14 residues. The sequence came from a human donor in good health (CMV status not recorded). Some clones in this sample may be carry-over from other donors' samples. The material sequenced was CD8+ T cells from cultured PBMCs, taken from culture after CMV antigen stimulation. This chain links TRBV20-1 with TRBJ2-7; possible D gene TRBD2, 5 bases. CDR3 nucleotide sequence: TGCAGTGCTAGTCGGGAAGCAGGATCCTACGAGCAGTACTTC. Protein product: CSASREAGSYEQYF.